The 30 T cell receptor beta chains presented below share a single source sample, sequenced in a study of response to subunit inactivated influenza vaccine. One entry per CDR3 protein, called by TCRdb with MiXCR from the RT-PCR reads. The sample includes more than 150,000 distinct CDR3 sequences, 9.2% of them seen just once. Source: non-naive T cells sorted from PBMCs, taken on the day of vaccination. These TCRs come from a man in his fifties or sixties who received an inactivated influenza vaccine.

In its sample, this clonotype was seen many times. The chain carries TRBV29-1 and TRBJ1-1, with 9 bases identical to TRBD1. This CDR3 has 14 amino acids. Unmatched junction bases numbered 10, after V lost 6 bases and J lost 5 bases. In germline, CDR1 is SQVTM, CDR2 ANQGSEA. CDR3 bases: TGCAGCGTGTCGGTCGGGACAGGGAGGACTGAAGCTTTCTTT. Translating it yields CSVSVGTGRTEAFF.

Many counts were recorded for this clonotype. The CDR3 nucleotides read TGTGCCAGCAGCTTAGGTGGTCAGGGGTTAACAGATACGCAGTATTTT. Protein sequence: CASSLGGQGLTDTQYF. This rearrangement joins TRBV7-2 to TRBJ2-3; D might be TRBD1 (6 bases). The germline gives CDR1 SGHTA, CDR2 FQGNSA. V was shortened by 1 base and J by 3 bases, with 14 bases between the two germline ends. This CDR3 comprises 16 residues.

V usage is TRBV2 and J usage is TRBJ2-3; 10 positions agree with TRBD1. V dropped 4 bases and J dropped 5; count of bases not matched to a gene: 3. This CDR3 spans 14 amino acids. Germline CDR1 and CDR2: SNHLY and FYNNEI. CDR3 sequence (DNA): TGTGCCAGCAGTGGACAGGGGGCAGGAGATACGCAGTATTTT. This translates into CASSGQGAGDTQYF. Filled out from reference TRBV2 and TRBJ2-3, the complete variable domain reads EPEVTQTPSHQVTQMGQEVILRCVPISNHLYFYWYRQILGQKVEFLVSFYNNEISEKSEIFDDQFSVERPDGSNFTLKIRSTKLEDSAMYFCASSGQGAGDTQYFGPGTRLTVL.

The chain combines TRBV19 with TRBJ2-2; TRBD2 aligns across 7 bases. The CDR3 contains 14 residues. Germline values: CDR1 LNHDA, CDR2 SQIVND (reference sequence). V shed 10 bases and J 2 bases; nucleotides not matched to a gene: 7. This chain's CDR3 is CATSAGPNTGELFF. CDR3 coding DNA: TGTGCCACCTCAGCGGGACCAAACACCGGGGAGCTGTTTTTT.

This clonotype has a count of ten or more. The gene calls are TRBV20-1 and TRBJ2-3, with D possibly TRBD2 on 5 matching bases. V shed 6 bases and J shed 1 base, with 17 bases lying between them. The CDR3 extends over 15 amino acids. CDR1 DFQATT and CDR2 SNEGSKA come from the germline V gene (reference sequence). CDR3 residues: CSATQLVGGTDTQYF. In nucleotides, the CDR3 is TGCAGTGCCACCCAACTAGTTGGGGGCACAGATACGCAGTATTTT.

This clonotype occurred many times. The rearrangement uses TRBV20-1 and TRBJ2-1; 8 positions agree with TRBD2. This CDR3 is 13 amino acids long. Germline V gives CDR1 DFQATT, CDR2 SNEGSKA (reference sequence). J gave up 7 bases and V 6 bases, and 8 bases lay outside the gene matches. The DNA of the CDR3 is TGCAGTGCAAGTAGCGGGACGGTAAATGAGCAGTTCTTC. Amino acid sequence: CSASSGTVNEQFF.

At least ten counts were recorded for this clonotype. This chain links TRBV18 with TRBJ1-5; 7 bases agree with TRBD1. The CDR3 has 13 residues. V trimming: 2 bases; J trimming: 8 bases; junction bases outside the gene matches: 3. The germline CDR1 and CDR2 sequences are KGHSH and LQKENI. The CDR3 loop is CASSPGQVEPQHF. The CDR3 bases are TGTGCCAGCTCACCAGGACAGGTGGAGCCCCAGCATTTT.

This clonotype was detected only a few times. This sequence joins TRBV5-1 and TRBJ2-5, with TRBD1 matching 9 bases. In germline, CDR1 is SGHRS, CDR2 YFSETQ. The CDR3 consists of 16 residues. The junction had 9 bases not matched to a gene; V was cut back by 4 bases and J by 2 bases. CDR3 amino acids: CASSAGQGGRQETQYF. CDR3 nucleotide sequence: TGCGCCAGCAGCGCGGGACAGGGCGGTCGACAAGAGACCCAGTACTTC.

The rearrangement joins TRBV28 to TRBJ1-2; TRBD1 might be the D (5 bases). The V and J ends lost 5 bases and 4 bases respectively, with 14 bases between them. CDR1 MDHEN and CDR2 SYDVKM come from the germline V gene. The CDR3 is 14 amino acids. The CDR3 region is CASSPLEGRYGYTF. The CDR3 region has the DNA TGTGCCAGCAGTCCCCTAGAGGGGCGCTATGGCTACACCTTC.

Worth noting for this clonotype: It may be a read error: a sequence one base away is much more abundant. The DNA for the CDR3 is TGTGCCAGCAGTTTAACCGGTAGGGCAGTCTCCACAGATACGCAGTATTTT. Amino acid sequence: CASSLTGRAVSTDTQYF. The V gene is TRBV28, the J gene TRBJ2-3; D remains unclear. The CDR3 runs to 17 residues. The V and J ends lost 2 bases and 2 bases respectively, with 17 bases between them. Germline loops: CDR1 MDHEN, CDR2 SYDVKM.

This clonotype came up a few times. The rearrangement uses TRBV30 and TRBJ2-7, with 8 nucleotides matching TRBD2. Germline trimming cut 1 base from V and 3 bases from J; bases unmatched to any gene: 2. This CDR3 region has 13 residues. Germline loops: CDR1 GTSNPN, CDR2 SVGIG (reference sequence). Written as DNA, the CDR3 is TGTGCCTGGAGTGCGGGACTAGTCTACGAGCAGTACTTC. It specifies CAWSAGLVYEQYF.

This clonotype was counted at least ten times. The rearrangement uses TRBV4-2 and TRBJ1-1, with 9 bases aligning to TRBD1. The CDR3 loop spans 14 amino acids. Germline V lookup: CDR1 LGHNA, CDR2 YNFKEQ. The V and J ends lost 2 bases and 5 bases, in that order; junction bases with no gene match: 3. CDR3 nucleotides: TGTGCCAGCAGCCAAAGACAGGGGGGGACTGAAGCTTTCTTT. Translation gives CASSQRQGGTEAFF.

The rearrangement uses TRBV6-1 and TRBJ1-4; D ambiguous. Germline V lookup: CDR1 MNHNS, CDR2 SASEGT. Trimming left V 6 bases short and J 8 bases short, with 13 bases between. The CDR3 contains 13 residues. The DNA of the CDR3 is TGTGCCAGCAGGGCCGGCGGCCGCGAAAAACTGTTTTTT. Translating gives CASRAGGREKLFF.

The chain has TRBV28 and TRBJ2-3; no definite D call. Trimming cost V 8 bases and J 0 bases, with 15 bases left between them. Per germline, CDR1 MDHEN and CDR2 SYDVKM. There are 15 residues in the CDR3. The CDR3 bases are TGTGCCAGCGGGCTTGCGAGCTCGAGCACAGATACGCAGTATTTT. This codes for CASGLASSSTDTQYF.

The rearrangement links TRBV5-1 to TRBJ2-5; the match to TRBD2 covers 7 bases. The length of the CDR3 is 15 residues. With V trimmed by 0 bases and J by 1 base, 3 bases remained unmatched. Germline V gene lookup returns CDR1 SGHRS and CDR2 YFSETQ. The CDR3 protein is CASSLVTSLQETQYF. CDR3 DNA sequence: TGCGCCAGCAGCTTGGTGACTAGCCTCCAAGAGACCCAGTACTTC.

The chain couples TRBV20-1 to TRBJ2-2, with D tentatively TRBD2 (5 bases). The CDR3 consists of 13 residues. V was trimmed by 1 base and J by 7 bases, leaving 10 bases between them. CDR1 and CDR2 from the germline V gene are DFQATT and SNEGSKA (reference sequence). CDR3 coding DNA: TGCAGTGCTAGAGCCCCGGCGGGCGGGGAGCTGTTTTTT. Protein product: CSARAPAGGELFF.

This clonotype showed up many times. This sequence joins TRBV6-5 and TRBJ2-2; TRBD1 matches at 8 bases. V shed 5 bases and J 3 bases; nucleotides not matched to a gene: 14. The CDR3 is 18 amino acids. Germline lookup yields CDR1 MNHEY and CDR2 SVGAGI. The CDR3 nucleotides are TGTGCCAGCAGTCACCGACCAGGGGGCCCCCCTCACACCGGGGAGCTGTTTTTT. It yields the protein CASSHRPGGPPHTGELFF.

Many counts were recorded for this clonotype. The chain carries TRBV12-3 or TRBV12-4 and TRBJ1-4; no clear D gene. V dropped 4 bases and J dropped 6 bases, with 9 bases sitting between them. This CDR3 has 13 residues. The CDR3 coding sequence is TGTGCCAGCAGTTCGGGCGGCGATGAAAAACTGTTTTTT. It encodes CASSSGGDEKLFF.

V usage is TRBV20-1 and J usage is TRBJ2-5; TRBD2 aligns across 7 bases. The length of the CDR3 is 15 residues. The junction had 15 bases not matched to a gene; V was cut back by 6 bases and J by 5 bases. CDR1 is DFQATT, CDR2 SNEGSKA, per germline (reference sequence). In DNA form, the CDR3 reads TGCAGTGCCCCCCCGGCCGCGGGAGCGGCGGAGACCCAGTACTTC. It translates to CSAPPAAGAAETQYF.

The chain couples TRBV20-1 to TRBJ1-6; 9 nucleotides align to TRBD1. After removal of 4 bases from V and 7 bases from J, the junction contained 5 bases not matched to a gene. This CDR3 contains 14 residues. CDR1 and CDR2 from the germline V gene are DFQATT and SNEGSKA (reference sequence). Written as DNA, the CDR3 is TGCAGTGCTACCCCCGGGACAGGGAATTCACCCCTCCACTTT. It codes for CSATPGTGNSPLHF.

This clonotype was seen many times. The rearrangement links TRBV2 to TRBJ2-4; 7 nucleotides line up with TRBD1. Trimming at V came to 6 bases and at J to 0 bases, leaving 8 bases not matched to a gene. Germline-derived CDR1 and CDR2 are SNHLY and FYNNEI. This CDR3 is built from 16 residues. CDR3 loop: CASRLTGVGAKNIQYF. CDR3 nucleotides: TGTGCCAGCAGGTTAACAGGGGTAGGAGCCAAAAACATTCAGTACTTC.

The rearrangement uses TRBV11-1 and TRBJ1-2, with a weak D call TRBD1 (5 bases). The CDR3 extends over 14 amino acids. Trimming cost V 4 bases and J 2 bases, with 11 bases left between them. Germline V gene lookup returns CDR1 SGHAT and CDR2 FQDESV (reference sequence). In nucleotides, the CDR3 is TGTGCCAGCAGCTACACAGGACCCAACTATGGCTACACCTTC. This translates into CASSYTGPNYGYTF.

This clonotype was observed at least ten times. The CDR3 DNA follows: TGTGCCAGCAGCTTGGGGGGGACAGTTAGCAATCAGCCCCAGCATTTT. It is translated as CASSLGGTVSNQPQHF. The J gene is TRBJ1-5, the V gene TRBV7-8; TRBD1 agrees at 7 bases. The CDR3 covers 16 residues. The germline CDR1 and CDR2 sequences are SGHVS and FQNEAQ. Trimming at V came to 3 bases and at J to 0 bases, leaving 5 bases not matched to a gene.

Here the CDR3 reads CASSPGGGGTGELFF. CDR3 sequence (DNA): TGCGCCAGCAGCCCCGGTGGGGGGGGAACCGGGGAGCTGTTTTTT. The V and J genes are TRBV4-3 and TRBJ2-2; 7 bases are shared with TRBD2. Germline CDR1 reads LGHNA; CDR2 reads YSLEER. Trimming removed 4 bases from V and 5 bases from J; junction bases left unmatched: 7. The CDR3 has 15 residues.

In this sample, this clonotype turned up a few times. The J gene is TRBJ2-1, the V gene TRBV7-2; 8 positions agree with TRBD1. The germline gives CDR1 SGHTA, CDR2 FQGNSA. Trimming removed 1 base from V and 7 bases from J; junction bases left unmatched: 6. The CDR3 length is 15 residues. CDR3 sequence (DNA): TGTGCCAGCAGCTTAGACAGGGGGTCGTTGAATGAGCAGTTCTTC. It translates to CASSLDRGSLNEQFF.

This clonotype was counted many times. This chain connects TRBV12-3 or TRBV12-4 to TRBJ1-1; D is perhaps TRBD1 (5 bases). Trimming cost V 4 bases and J 2 bases, with 11 bases left between them. The CDR3 loop spans 14 amino acids. Written as DNA, the CDR3 is TGTGCCAGCAGTTCCGGACACCAAAACACTGAAGCTTTCTTT. Translating gives CASSSGHQNTEAFF.

This clonotype was seen a few times. The chain recombines TRBV2 with TRBJ1-5; no clear D. V lost 4 bases to trimming and J lost 1 base, with 2 bases between them. Germline CDR1 reads SNHLY; CDR2 reads FYNNEI. This CDR3 comprises 12 residues. CDR3 nucleotide sequence: TGTGCCAGCAGTGTAAGCAATCAGCCCCAGCATTTT. Protein: CASSVSNQPQHF.

The chain links TRBV20-1 to TRBJ1-1; a weak D match, TRBD1 (5 bases). In germline, CDR1 is DFQATT, CDR2 SNEGSKA (reference sequence). The germline V and J ends were trimmed by 2 bases and 5 bases, with 15 bases remaining between them. The CDR3 is made up of 14 amino acids. CDR3 residues: CSARLRGVWTEAFF. The DNA for the CDR3 is TGCAGTGCTAGACTCAGAGGGGTTTGGACTGAAGCTTTCTTT.

This rearrangement joins TRBV27 to TRBJ2-6; D gene uncertain. The ends were cut back, 1 base at V and 0 bases at J, with 7 bases in the middle. The CDR3 consists of 16 residues. The germline V gene encodes CDR1 MNHEY and CDR2 SMNVEV (reference sequence). The CDR3 DNA reads TGTGCCAGCAGTTTATTTGGGATCTCTGGGGCCAACGTCCTGACTTTC. Residues: CASSLFGISGANVLTF.

This clonotype was counted only a few times. The chain links TRBV5-1 to TRBJ2-1; D unclear. In germline, CDR1 is SGHRS, CDR2 YFSETQ. The V end was cut by 9 bases, the J end by 13 bases, with 11 bases between. This CDR3 comprises 9 residues. This CDR3 is CAKPVTQFF. CDR3 nucleotide sequence: TGCGCCAAACCCGTCACCCAGTTCTTC.